This T cell receptor (beta chain) was obtained from a study of shared clonotypes between healthy human individuals. V was trimmed by 5 bases and J by 2 bases, leaving 13 bases between them. The CDR3 loop spans 14 amino acids. Per germline, CDR1 SGHVS and CDR2 FQNEAQ. Genomic DNA (from each subset) was split evenly across several immunoSEQ plates. In the authors' workflow: Without quality scores, immunoSEQ junctional reads could not be filtered like full-length reads. Clones were sequenced by immunoSEQ multiplex PCR, and TCRdb holds only the in-frame ones, with some missing. Clonal size and the V and J genes are those of that table, whereas D and trimming came from the DNA. The sample yields about 1,500,000 clones, over 95% seen once.

Sequenced material: naive CD4+ T cells sorted from blood. Subset in this sample: CD45RA+ positively selected. This clonotype was obtained from a man younger than 40 in good health. The chain joins TRBV7-8 to TRBJ2-7; D uncertain. CDR3 loop: CASSRGMGTYEQYF. In DNA, the CDR3 is TGTGCCAGCAGCCGTGGGATGGGAACCTACGAGCAGTACTTC.